The 13 T cell receptor beta chains below were found in one sample sequenced in a study of cytomegalovirus exposure and HLA in healthy donors. The PCR had 60 Vbeta and 13 Jbeta primers. Assay used: immunoSEQ multiplex PCR; TCRdb lists only in-frame clones, some missing. The top ten clones hold around 1% of a sample with about 190,000 clones, about 90% of them seen once. Sequenced material: PBMCs. The receptors were gathered from a boy younger than 10 in good health and CMV-seronegative.

The chain recombines TRBV15 with TRBJ2-7; D not certain. The germline V gene has CDR1 LNHNV and CDR2 YYDKDF (reference sequence). CDR3 length: 12 residues. Trimming took off 0 bases at V and 3 bases at J, with 3 bases between the two ends. This CDR3 is CATSRDLYEQYF. CDR3 in DNA: TGTGCCACCAGCAGAGATCTCTACGAGCAGTACTTC.

The chain links TRBV7-3 to TRBJ2-5, with 7 bases aligning to TRBD2. Per germline, CDR1 SGHTA and CDR2 FQGTGA. CDR3 length: 14 residues. J was trimmed by 4 bases and V by 2 bases; bases with no gene match: 4. CDR3 nucleotides: TGTGCCAGCAGCTTAGCGGGAGAGGCAGAGACCCAGTACTTC. It yields the protein CASSLAGEAETQYF.

In this sample, this clone turned up once. This chain uses TRBV28 with TRBJ2-1; possibly TRBD2 for D (6 bases). In germline, CDR1 is MDHEN, CDR2 SYDVKM. The CDR3 is made up of 14 amino acids. V was cut by 3 bases and J by 5 bases, with 11 bases left in between. CDR3 amino acids: CASSFLATNNEQFF. The CDR3 bases are TGTGCCAGCAGTTTCCTAGCGACGAACAATGAGCAGTTCTTC.

The chain recombines TRBV12-2 with TRBJ2-1; TRBD1 is taken as the D call from the table, unchecked against the DNA. TRBV12-2 is described as a pseudogene. CDR3 length: 18 residues. The CDR3 is CASRFPQQGQGRYYEQFF. The CDR3 region has the DNA TGTGCAAGTCGCTTTCCTCAACAGGGACAGGGCCGGTATTATGAGCAGTTCTTC.

This chain links TRBV11-2 with TRBJ1-1, with TRBD1 matching over 7 bases. Germline CDR1 SGHAT, CDR2 FQNNGV. V shed 3 bases, J shed 4 bases, and the junction held 5 bases outside the gene matches. CDR3 length: 14 residues. CDR3 DNA sequence: TGTGCCAGCAGCTTGGCCAGGGGGACCACTGAAGCTTTCTTT. Protein: CASSLARGTTEAFF.

The gene calls are TRBV19 and TRBJ2-3; 9 bases align to TRBD1. This CDR3 is built from 15 residues. CDR1 is LNHDA and CDR2 is SQIVND in the germline V gene (reference sequence). J lost 3 bases, V lost 9 bases, and 10 bases had no gene match. This chain's CDR3 is CASQMDRGPTDTQYF. For the CDR3, the DNA is TGTGCCAGCCAAATGGACAGGGGACCGACAGATACGCAGTATTTT.

V usage is TRBV9 and J usage is TRBJ2-5; 8 bases fit TRBD1. The CDR3 sequence is 16 residues long. The germline gives CDR1 SGDLS, CDR2 YYNGEE. The junction had 12 bases not matched to a gene; V was cut back by 3 bases and J by 5 bases. CDR3 region: CASSGRQGLSGETQYF. The CDR3 nucleotides read TGTGCCAGCAGCGGAAGACAGGGGCTCTCCGGGGAGACCCAGTACTTC.

The chain recombines TRBV6-5 with TRBJ1-1, with unresolved D. V lost 3 bases, J lost 4 bases, and 15 bases lay in between. CDR1 and CDR2 (germline): MNHEY, SVGAGI. There are 15 residues in the CDR3. CDR3 protein: CASSYGAEESTEAFF. The CDR3, as DNA: TGTGCCAGCAGTTATGGAGCCGAGGAGAGCACTGAAGCTTTCTTT.

This sequence joins TRBV9 and TRBJ2-1; TRBD1 is a possible D gene (5 bases). In germline, CDR1 is SGDLS, CDR2 YYNGEE. This CDR3 has 14 residues. Trimming removed 0 bases at V and 5 bases at J, with 9 bases between. The CDR3 region has the DNA TGTGCCAGCAGCGTAGATCAGGGAAACAATGAGCAGTTCTTC. This encodes CASSVDQGNNEQFF.

The rearrangement links TRBV10-3 to TRBJ1-6; D may be TRBD1 (6 bases). Germline V gene lookup returns CDR1 ENHRY and CDR2 SYGVKD. The ends were cut back, 6 bases at V and 8 bases at J, with 8 bases in the middle. CDR3 length: 12 residues. CDR3 nucleotides: TGTGCCATCAGGTCAGGGGATTCACCCCTCCACTTT. Protein product: CAIRSGDSPLHF.

The chain couples TRBV19 to TRBJ2-7; 7 bases align to TRBD1. Germline V lookup: CDR1 LNHDA, CDR2 SQIVND (reference sequence). Trimming removed 8 bases from V and 0 bases from J; junction bases left unmatched: 7. This CDR3 has 14 amino acids. The CDR3 region has the DNA TGTGCCAGTTCCGTAGGGGGCGACTCCTACGAGCAGTACTTC. This sequence encodes CASSVGGDSYEQYF.

The chain has TRBV6-5 and TRBJ2-2; D is possibly TRBD1 (5 bases). Germline CDR1 MNHEY, CDR2 SVGAGI. V dropped 4 bases and J dropped 2 bases, with 8 bases sitting between them. This CDR3 contains 14 residues. CDR3 DNA sequence: TGTGCCAGCAGTTTTGACAGCAACACCGGGGAGCTGTTTTTT. Translated, it gives CASSFDSNTGELFF.

The CDR3 here is CASNPGGADTQYF. As DNA, the CDR3 is TGTGCCAGTAACCCCGGGGGTGCGGATACGCAGTATTTT. The chain has TRBV19 and TRBJ2-3; a possible D gene is TRBD2 (6 bases). Trimming removed 7 bases at V and 6 bases at J, with 14 bases between. The CDR3 covers 13 residues. The germline V gene encodes CDR1 LNHDA and CDR2 SQIVND (reference sequence). Using reference TRBV19 and TRBJ2-3 for the parts outside the CDR3, the full variable domain is DGGITQSPKYLFRKEGQNVTLSCEQNLNHDAMYWYRQDPGQGLRLIYYSQIVNDFQKGDIAEGYSVSREKKESFPLTVTSAQKNPTAFYLCASNPGGADTQYFGPGTRLTVL.